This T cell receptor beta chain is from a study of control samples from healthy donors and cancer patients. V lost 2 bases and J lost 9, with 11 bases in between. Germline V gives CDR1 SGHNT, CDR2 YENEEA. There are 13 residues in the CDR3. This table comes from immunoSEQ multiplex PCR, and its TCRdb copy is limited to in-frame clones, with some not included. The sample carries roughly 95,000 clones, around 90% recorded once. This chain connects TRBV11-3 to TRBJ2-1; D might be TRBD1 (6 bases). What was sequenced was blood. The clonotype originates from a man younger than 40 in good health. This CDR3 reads CASSLRGSGEQFF. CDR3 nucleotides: TGTGCCAGCAGCTTAAGGGGGTCGGGTGAGCAGTTCTTC.